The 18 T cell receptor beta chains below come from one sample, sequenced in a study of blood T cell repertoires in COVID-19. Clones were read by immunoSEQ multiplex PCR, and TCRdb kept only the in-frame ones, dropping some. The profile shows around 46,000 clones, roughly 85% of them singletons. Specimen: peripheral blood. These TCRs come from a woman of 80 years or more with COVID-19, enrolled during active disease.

CDR3 DNA: TGCGCCAGCAGCTTGGACAGGGGGAGGGTCCCCTACGAGCAGTACTTC. Translated, it gives CASSLDRGRVPYEQYF. The chain is built from TRBV5-1 and TRBJ2-7, with a weak D call TRBD1 (8 bases). V lost 0 bases and J lost 2, with 15 bases in between. The CDR3 covers 16 residues. Looked up from germline, CDR1 is SGHRS and CDR2 is YFSETQ.

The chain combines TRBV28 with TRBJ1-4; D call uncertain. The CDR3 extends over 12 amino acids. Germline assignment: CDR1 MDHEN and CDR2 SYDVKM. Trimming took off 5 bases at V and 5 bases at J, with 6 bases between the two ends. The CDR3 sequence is CASSTQNEKLFF. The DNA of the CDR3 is TGTGCCAGCAGTACGCAGAATGAAAAACTGTTTTTT.

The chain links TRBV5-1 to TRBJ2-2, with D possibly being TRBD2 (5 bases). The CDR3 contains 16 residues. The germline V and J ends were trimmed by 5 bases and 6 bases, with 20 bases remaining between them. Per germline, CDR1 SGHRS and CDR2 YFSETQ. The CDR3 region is CASRPTGIQGSGELFF. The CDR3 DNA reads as TGCGCCAGCAGGCCGACCGGGATCCAAGGGTCCGGGGAGCTGTTTTTT.

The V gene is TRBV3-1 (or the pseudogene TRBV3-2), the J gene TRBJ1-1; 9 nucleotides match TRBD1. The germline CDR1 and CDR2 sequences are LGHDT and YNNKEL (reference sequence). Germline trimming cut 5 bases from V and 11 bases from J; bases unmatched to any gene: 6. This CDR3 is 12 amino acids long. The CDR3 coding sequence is TGTGCCAGCAGCTTAGACAGGGGGAAGGCTTTCTTT. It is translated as CASSLDRGKAFF.

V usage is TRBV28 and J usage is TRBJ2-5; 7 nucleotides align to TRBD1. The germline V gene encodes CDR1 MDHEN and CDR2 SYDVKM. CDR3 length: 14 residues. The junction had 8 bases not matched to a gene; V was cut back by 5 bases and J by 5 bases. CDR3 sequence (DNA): TGTGCCAGCAGTGGGTACAGGGGATTGGAGACCCAGTACTTC. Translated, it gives CASSGYRGLETQYF.

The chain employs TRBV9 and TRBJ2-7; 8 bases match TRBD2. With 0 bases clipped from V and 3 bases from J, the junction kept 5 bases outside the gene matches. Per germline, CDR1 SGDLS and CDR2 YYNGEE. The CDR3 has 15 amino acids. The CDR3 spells CASSVAGGKDYEQYF. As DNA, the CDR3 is TGTGCCAGCAGCGTAGCGGGGGGGAAAGACTACGAGCAGTACTTC.

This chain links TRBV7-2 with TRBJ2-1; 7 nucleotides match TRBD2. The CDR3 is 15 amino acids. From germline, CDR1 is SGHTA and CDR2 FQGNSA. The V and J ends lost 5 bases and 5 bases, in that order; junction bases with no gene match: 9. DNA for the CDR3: TGTGCCAGCAGCCCAGCGGGAACCCACAACAATGAGCAGTTCTTC. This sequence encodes CASSPAGTHNNEQFF.

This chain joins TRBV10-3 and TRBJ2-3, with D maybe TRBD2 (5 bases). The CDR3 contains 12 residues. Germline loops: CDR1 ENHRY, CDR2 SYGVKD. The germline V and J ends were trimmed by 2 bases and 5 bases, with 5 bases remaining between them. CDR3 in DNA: TGTGCCATCAGTGAGGGACTAGATACGCAGTATTTT. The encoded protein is CAISEGLDTQYF.

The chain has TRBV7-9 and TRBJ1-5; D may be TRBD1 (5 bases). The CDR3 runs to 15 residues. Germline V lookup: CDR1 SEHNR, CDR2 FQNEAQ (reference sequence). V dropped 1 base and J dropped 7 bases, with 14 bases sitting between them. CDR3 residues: CASSLVGQGPQPQHF. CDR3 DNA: TGTGCCAGCAGCTTAGTAGGGCAGGGTCCACAGCCCCAGCATTTT.

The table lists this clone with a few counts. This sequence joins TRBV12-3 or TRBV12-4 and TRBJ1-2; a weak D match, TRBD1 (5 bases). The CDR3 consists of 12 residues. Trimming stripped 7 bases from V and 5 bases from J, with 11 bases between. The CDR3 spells CASTETGYGYTF. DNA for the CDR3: TGTGCCAGCACCGAAACAGGATATGGCTACACCTTC.

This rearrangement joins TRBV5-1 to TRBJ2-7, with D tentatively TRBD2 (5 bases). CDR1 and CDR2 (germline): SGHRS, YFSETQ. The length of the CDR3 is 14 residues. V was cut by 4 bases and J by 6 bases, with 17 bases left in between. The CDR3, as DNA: TGCGCCAGCAGCGGAGCGGAGGCCCTCGGCGAGCAGTACTTC. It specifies CASSGAEALGEQYF. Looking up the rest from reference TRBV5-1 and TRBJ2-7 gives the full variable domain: KAGVTQTPRYLIKTRGQQVTLSCSPISGHRSVSWYQQTPGQGLQFLFEYFSETQRNKGNFPGRFSGRQFSNSRSEMNVSTLELGDSALYLCASSGAEALGEQYFGPGTRLTVT.

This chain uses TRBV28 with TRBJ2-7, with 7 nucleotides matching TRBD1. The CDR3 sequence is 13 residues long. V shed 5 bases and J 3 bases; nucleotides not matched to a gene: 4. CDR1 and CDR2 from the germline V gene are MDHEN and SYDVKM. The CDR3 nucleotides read TGTGCCAGCAGTCCAGGGACAGTCTACGAGCAGTACTTC. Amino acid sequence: CASSPGTVYEQYF. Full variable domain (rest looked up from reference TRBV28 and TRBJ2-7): DVKVTQSSRYLVKRTGEKVFLECVQDMDHENMFWYRQDPGLGLRLIYFSYDVKMKEKGDIPEGYSVSREKKERFSLILESASTNQTSMYLCASSPGTVYEQYFGPGTRLTVT.

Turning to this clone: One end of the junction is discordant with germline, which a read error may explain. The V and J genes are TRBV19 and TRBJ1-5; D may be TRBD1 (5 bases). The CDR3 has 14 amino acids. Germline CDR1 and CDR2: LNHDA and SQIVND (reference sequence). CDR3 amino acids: CASTNGQGNQPQHF. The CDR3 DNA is TGTGCCAGTACCAATGGGCAGGGCAACCAGCCCCAGCATTTT.

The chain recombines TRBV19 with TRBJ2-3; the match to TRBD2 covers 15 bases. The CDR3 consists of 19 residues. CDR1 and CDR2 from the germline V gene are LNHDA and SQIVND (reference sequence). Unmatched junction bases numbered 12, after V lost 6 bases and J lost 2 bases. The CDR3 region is CASRRTGLAGGWYTDTQYF. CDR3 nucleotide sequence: TGTGCCAGTAGGCGAACGGGACTAGCGGGAGGTTGGTACACAGATACGCAGTATTTT.

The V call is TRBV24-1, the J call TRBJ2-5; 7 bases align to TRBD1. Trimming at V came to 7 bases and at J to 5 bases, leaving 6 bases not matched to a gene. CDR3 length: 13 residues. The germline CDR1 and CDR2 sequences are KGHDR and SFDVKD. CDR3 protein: CATSVTGVETQYF. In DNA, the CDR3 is TGTGCCACCAGCGTAACAGGGGTGGAGACCCAGTACTTC.

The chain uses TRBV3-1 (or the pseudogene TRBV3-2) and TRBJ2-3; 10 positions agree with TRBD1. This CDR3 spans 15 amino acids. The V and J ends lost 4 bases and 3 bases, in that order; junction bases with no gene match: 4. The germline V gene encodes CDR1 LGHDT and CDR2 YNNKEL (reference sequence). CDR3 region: CASSPRDRGTDTQYF. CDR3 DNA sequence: TGTGCCAGCAGCCCCCGGGACAGGGGTACAGATACGCAGTATTTT.

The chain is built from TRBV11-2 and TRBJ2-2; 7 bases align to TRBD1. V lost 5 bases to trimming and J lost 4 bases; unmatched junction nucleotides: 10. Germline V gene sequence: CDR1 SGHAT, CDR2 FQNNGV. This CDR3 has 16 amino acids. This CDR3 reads CASSRKRGLGTGELFF. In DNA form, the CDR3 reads TGTGCCAGCAGCCGAAAAAGGGGGCTAGGCACCGGGGAGCTGTTTTTT. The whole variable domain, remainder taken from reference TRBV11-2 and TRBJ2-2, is EAGVAQSPRYKIIEKRQSVAFWCNPISGHATLYWYQQILGQGPKLLIQFQNNGVVDDSQLPKDRFSAERLKGVDSTLKIQPAKLEDSAVYLCASSRKRGLGTGELFFGEGSRLTVL.

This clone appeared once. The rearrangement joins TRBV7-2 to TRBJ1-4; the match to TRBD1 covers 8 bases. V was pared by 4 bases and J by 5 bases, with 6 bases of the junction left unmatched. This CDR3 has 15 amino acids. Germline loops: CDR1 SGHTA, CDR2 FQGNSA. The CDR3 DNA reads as TGTGCCAGCAGCTCATGGACAGGGTCAAATGAAAAACTGTTTTTT. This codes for CASSSWTGSNEKLFF.